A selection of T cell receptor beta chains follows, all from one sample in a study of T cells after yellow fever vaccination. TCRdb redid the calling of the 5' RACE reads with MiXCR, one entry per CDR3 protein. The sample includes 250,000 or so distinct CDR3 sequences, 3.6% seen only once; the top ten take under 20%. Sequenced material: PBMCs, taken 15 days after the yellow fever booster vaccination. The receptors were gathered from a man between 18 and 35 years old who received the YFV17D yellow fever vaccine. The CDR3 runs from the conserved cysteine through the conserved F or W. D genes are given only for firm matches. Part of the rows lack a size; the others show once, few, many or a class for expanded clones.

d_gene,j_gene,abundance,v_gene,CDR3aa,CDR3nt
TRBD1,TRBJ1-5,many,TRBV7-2,CASSFTGASNQPQHF,TGTGCCAGCAGCTTCACAGGGGCAAGCAATCAGCCCCAGCATTTT
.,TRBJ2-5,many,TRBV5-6,CASRTSQETQYF,TGTGCCAGCAGGACAAGCCAAGAGACCCAGTACTTC
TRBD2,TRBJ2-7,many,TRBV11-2,CASRSPIAGLSLDEQYF,TGTGCCAGCAGGAGTCCGATAGCGGGGCTGAGTCTCGACGAGCAGTACTTC
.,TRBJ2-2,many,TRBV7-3,CASSLLGSNTGELFF,TGTGCCAGCAGCTTACTGGGATCGAACACCGGGGAGCTGTTTTTT
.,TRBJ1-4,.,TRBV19,CASSPQGLGNEKLFF,TGTGCCAGTAGTCCACAGGGATTGGGTAATGAAAAACTGTTTTTT
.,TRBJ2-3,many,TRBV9,CASSVDLGPDTQYF,TGTGCCAGCAGCGTAGATCTGGGTCCAGATACGCAGTATTTT
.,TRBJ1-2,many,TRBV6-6,CASSYVTGYTF,TGTGCCAGCAGTTACGTGACCGGCTACACCTTC
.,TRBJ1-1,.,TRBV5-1,CARATGNSSEAFF,TGCGCCAGGGCCACAGGTAACAGTTCTGAAGCTTTCTTT
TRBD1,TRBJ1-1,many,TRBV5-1,CASSHGQGAMNTEAFF,TGCGCCAGCAGCCACGGACAGGGGGCTATGAACACTGAAGCTTTCTTT
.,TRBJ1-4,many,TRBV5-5,CASSHPTNEKLFF,TGTGCCAGCAGCCACCCAACTAATGAAAAACTGTTTTTT
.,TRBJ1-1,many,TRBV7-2,CASSSRTLGRAFF,TGTGCCAGCAGCTCTAGGACGCTTGGCAGAGCTTTCTTT
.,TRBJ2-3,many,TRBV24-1,CATSDTWADTQYF,TGTGCCACCAGTGACACTTGGGCAGATACGCAGTATTTT
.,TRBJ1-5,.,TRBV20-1,CSALSSRELRPQHF,TGCAGTGCTCTTAGTAGTAGGGAGTTAAGGCCCCAGCATTTT
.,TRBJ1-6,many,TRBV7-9,CASSLAGVGRVDSPLHF,TGTGCCAGCAGCTTAGCTGGTGTCGGGAGGGTGGATTCACCCCTCCACTTT
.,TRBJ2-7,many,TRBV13,CASSLGAGREQYF,TGTGCCAGCAGCTTAGGGGCAGGCCGGGAGCAGTACTTC
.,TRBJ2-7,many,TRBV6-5,CASSYSGIAVYEQYF,TGTGCCAGCAGTTACTCGGGTATAGCCGTCTACGAGCAGTACTTC
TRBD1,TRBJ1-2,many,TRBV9,CASSPVWTGHNGYTF,TGTGCCAGCAGCCCCGTCTGGACAGGGCATAATGGCTACACCTTC
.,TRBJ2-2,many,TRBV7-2,CASSSLDTANTGELFF,TGTGCCAGCAGCTCACTGGACACTGCGAACACCGGGGAGCTGTTTTTT
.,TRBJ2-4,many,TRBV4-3,CASSPSPGVGGKNIQYF,TGCGCCAGCAGCCCCTCCCCGGGGGTCGGGGGCAAAAACATTCAGTACTTC
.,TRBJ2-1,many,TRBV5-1,CASSSGTLNEQFF,TGCGCCAGCAGCTCCGGGACTCTCAATGAGCAGTTCTTC